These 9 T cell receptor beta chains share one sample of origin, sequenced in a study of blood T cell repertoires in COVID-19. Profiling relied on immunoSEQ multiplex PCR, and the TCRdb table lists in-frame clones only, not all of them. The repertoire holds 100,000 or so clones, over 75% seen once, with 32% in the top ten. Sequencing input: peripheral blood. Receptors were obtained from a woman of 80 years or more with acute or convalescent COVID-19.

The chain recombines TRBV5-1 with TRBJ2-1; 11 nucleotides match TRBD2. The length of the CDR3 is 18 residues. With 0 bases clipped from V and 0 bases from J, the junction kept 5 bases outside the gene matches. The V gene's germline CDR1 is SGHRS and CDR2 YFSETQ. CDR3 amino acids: CASSLALAGASSYNEQFF. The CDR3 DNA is TGCGCCAGCAGCTTGGCACTAGCGGGAGCGAGCTCCTACAATGAGCAGTTCTTC.

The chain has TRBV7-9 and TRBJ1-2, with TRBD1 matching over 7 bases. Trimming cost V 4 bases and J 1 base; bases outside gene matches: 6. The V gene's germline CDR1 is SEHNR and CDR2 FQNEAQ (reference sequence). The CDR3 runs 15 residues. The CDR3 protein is CASSYRDRDNYGYTF. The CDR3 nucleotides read TGTGCCAGCAGCTACCGGGACAGAGATAACTATGGCTACACCTTC.

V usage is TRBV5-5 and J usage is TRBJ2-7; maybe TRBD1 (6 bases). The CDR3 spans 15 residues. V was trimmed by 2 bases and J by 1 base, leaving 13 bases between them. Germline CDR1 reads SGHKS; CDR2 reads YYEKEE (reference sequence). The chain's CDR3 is CASSLGWDTSYEQYF. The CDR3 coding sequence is TGTGCCAGCAGCTTAGGCTGGGACACATCCTACGAGCAGTACTTC.

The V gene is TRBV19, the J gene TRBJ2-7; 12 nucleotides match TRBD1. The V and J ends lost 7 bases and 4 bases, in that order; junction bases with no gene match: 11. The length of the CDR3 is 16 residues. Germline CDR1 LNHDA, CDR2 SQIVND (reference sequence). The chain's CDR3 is CASNPRGGQGAYEQYF. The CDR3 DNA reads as TGTGCCAGTAACCCTCGGGGGGGACAGGGGGCGTACGAGCAGTACTTC.

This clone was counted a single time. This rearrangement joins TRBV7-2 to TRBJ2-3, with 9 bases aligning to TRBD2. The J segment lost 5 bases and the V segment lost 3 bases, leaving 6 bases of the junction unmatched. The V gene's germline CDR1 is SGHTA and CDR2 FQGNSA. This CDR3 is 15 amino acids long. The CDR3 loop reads CASSFLAGIRDTQYF. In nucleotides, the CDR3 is TGTGCCAGCAGCTTCCTAGCGGGGATTAGAGATACGCAGTATTTT.

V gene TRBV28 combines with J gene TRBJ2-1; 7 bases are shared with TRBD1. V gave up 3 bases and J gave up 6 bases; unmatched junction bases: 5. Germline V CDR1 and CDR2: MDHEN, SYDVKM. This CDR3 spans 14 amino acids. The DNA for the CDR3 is TGTGCCAGCAGTTTTGGACAGGTGTCCAATGAGCAGTTCTTC. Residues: CASSFGQVSNEQFF.

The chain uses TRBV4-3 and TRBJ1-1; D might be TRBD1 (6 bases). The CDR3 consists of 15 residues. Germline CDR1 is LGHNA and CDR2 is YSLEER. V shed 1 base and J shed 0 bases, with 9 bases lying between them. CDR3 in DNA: TGCGCCAGCAGCCAAGGACAGGTACTGAACACTGAAGCTTTCTTT. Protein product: CASSQGQVLNTEAFF.

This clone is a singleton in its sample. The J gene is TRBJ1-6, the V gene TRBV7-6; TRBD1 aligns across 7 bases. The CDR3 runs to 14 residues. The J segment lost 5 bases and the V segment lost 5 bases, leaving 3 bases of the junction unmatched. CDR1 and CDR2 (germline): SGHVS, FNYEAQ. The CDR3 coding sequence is TGTGCCAGCAGCCAAGGGACAGATAATTCACCCCTCCACTTT. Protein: CASSQGTDNSPLHF.

The CDR3 reads CASSQPGTGAVGYTF. The DNA for the CDR3 is TGCGCCAGCAGCCAACCCGGGACAGGTGCGGTCGGCTACACCTTC. The chain recombines TRBV4-1 with TRBJ1-2; 8 bases are shared with TRBD1. The germline V gene has CDR1 MGHRA and CDR2 YSYEKL. The CDR3 extends over 15 amino acids. Losses at the gene ends were 2 bases for V and 8 bases for J; bases not matched to a gene: 10.